Below are 30 T cell receptor beta chains sequenced from a single sample in a study of technical replicates of blood from several donors. TCRdb's table, derived via immunoSEQ multiplex PCR, lists solely in-frame clones and lacks some. The sample carries tens of thousands of clones, 80% to 90% recorded once. What was sequenced was PBMCs. The receptor source for this set is a human donor in good health. Some clones in this sample may be carry-over from other donors' samples.

This clone has just a few counts. V gene TRBV19 combines with J gene TRBJ1-4, with 9 positions matching TRBD1. V lost 10 bases, J lost 2 bases, and 8 bases stayed unmatched. The CDR3 contains 15 residues. In germline, CDR1 is LNHDA, CDR2 SQIVND (reference sequence). The CDR3 DNA is TGTGCCACCTGGGACAGGGAGTCCACTAATGAAAAACTGTTTTTT. Translation gives CATWDRESTNEKLFF.

The chain has TRBV14 and TRBJ2-5, with D possibly TRBD2 on 6 matching bases. V dropped 3 bases and J dropped 4 bases, with 12 bases sitting between them. Germline CDR1 reads SGHDN; CDR2 reads FVKESK. The CDR3 runs to 14 residues. The DNA for the CDR3 is TGTGCCAGCAGCCAGGTGAGGGGAGGAGAGACCCAGTACTTC. This encodes CASSQVRGGETQYF. Variable domain in full (rest from reference TRBV14 and TRBJ2-5): EAGVTQFPSHSVIEKGQTVTLRCDPISGHDNLYWYRRVMGKEIKFLLHFVKESKQDESGMPNNRFLAERTGGTYSTLKVQPAELEDSGVYFCASSQVRGGETQYFGPGTRLLVL.

The CDR3 bases are TGTGCCAGCAGTGATCGGAAAGCTCACAGGGATGGCTACACCTTC. Its protein product is CASSDRKAHRDGYTF. V gene TRBV6-1 combines with J gene TRBJ1-2, with D perhaps matching TRBD1 (6 bases). V was shortened by 3 bases and J by 6 bases, with 17 bases between the two germline ends. Germline assignment: CDR1 MNHNS and CDR2 SASEGT. The CDR3 totals 15 residues.

This sequence joins TRBV7-2 and TRBJ1-6; TRBD1 aligns across 8 bases. Losses at the gene ends were 5 bases for V and 7 bases for J; bases not matched to a gene: 7. CDR3 length: 15 residues. Germline CDR1 SGHTA, CDR2 FQGNSA. The CDR3 reads CASSTDRGPNSPLHF. The CDR3 DNA reads TGTGCCAGCAGCACAGACAGGGGTCCAAATTCACCCCTCCACTTT. The full variable domain, in which reference TRBV7-2 and TRBJ1-6 provide the parts outside the CDR3, is GAGVSQSPSNKVTEKGKDVELRCDPISGHTALYWYRQSLGQGLEFLIYFQGNSAPDKSGLPSDRFSAERTGGSVSTLTIQRTQQEDSAVYLCASSTDRGPNSPLHFGNGTRLTVT.

The chain couples TRBV29-1 to TRBJ2-1, with 9 bases aligning to TRBD1. The CDR3 runs 14 residues. V shed 6 bases, J shed 7 bases, and the junction held 10 bases outside the gene matches. Germline-derived CDR1 and CDR2 are SQVTM and ANQGSEA. The CDR3 nucleotides read TGCAGCGTGGCCGAACAGGGGGCGGGGAATGAGCAGTTCTTC. The encoded protein is CSVAEQGAGNEQFF.

This clone was found a few times. The chain combines TRBV30 with TRBJ2-5, with D maybe TRBD2 (6 bases). V was cut by 2 bases and J by 3 bases, with 7 bases left in between. Germline V CDR1 and CDR2: GTSNPN, SVGIG (reference sequence). This CDR3 has 12 residues. Here the CDR3 DNA reads TGTGCCTGGAGTACGGGAGAAGAGACCCAGTACTTC. Encoded protein: CAWSTGEETQYF.

V gene TRBV9 combines with J gene TRBJ1-3; D call uncertain. The CDR3 contains 14 residues. The germline CDR1 and CDR2 sequences are SGDLS and YYNGEE. V gave up 0 bases and J gave up 8 bases, with 12 bases separating them. The CDR3 bases are TGTGCCAGCAGCGTAGAATGGGGAGGGCACACCATATATTTT. Its translation is CASSVEWGGHTIYF.

This clone has only a few counts. The genes are TRBV11-2 and TRBJ1-6; D perhaps matches TRBD1 (6 bases). Germline V gene sequence: CDR1 SGHAT, CDR2 FQNNGV. V was pared by 4 bases and J by 5 bases, with 9 bases between. This CDR3 comprises 14 residues. The chain's CDR3 is CASSSHRDNSPLHF. The CDR3 nucleotides read TGTGCCAGCAGCTCTCACAGGGATAATTCACCCCTCCACTTT.

The J gene is TRBJ2-1, the V gene TRBV7-3; 7 bases match TRBD1. The CDR3 extends over 13 amino acids. Germline values: CDR1 SGHTA, CDR2 FQGTGA. Unmatched junction bases numbered 7, after V lost 5 bases and J lost 9 bases. The CDR3 region is CASSQDRAGEQFF. The CDR3 DNA sequence: TGTGCCAGCAGCCAAGACAGGGCCGGTGAGCAGTTCTTC. The whole variable domain, remainder taken from reference TRBV7-3 and TRBJ2-1, is GAGVSQTPSNKVTEKGKYVELRCDPISGHTALYWYRQSLGQGPEFLIYFQGTGAADDSGLPNDRFFAVRPEGSVSTLKIQRTERGDSAVYLCASSQDRAGEQFFGPGTRLTVL.

The table lists this clone with a count of one. CDR3 in amino acids: CAISEQGYEQYF. CDR3 nucleotides: TGTGCCATCAGTGAGCAGGGGTACGAGCAGTACTTC. This chain connects TRBV10-3 to TRBJ2-7; tentatively, D is TRBD1 (6 bases). V was cut by 2 bases and J by 4 bases, with 6 bases left in between. The germline V gene encodes CDR1 ENHRY and CDR2 SYGVKD. The CDR3 loop spans 12 amino acids.

This chain connects TRBV21-1 to TRBJ1-2; TRBD1, the table's D call, lacks a check against the DNA. TRBV21-1 is flagged as a pseudogene. CDR3 length: 14 residues. The CDR3 loop is CASTPGQGRYGYTF. CDR3 nucleotides: TGTGCCAGCACCCCTGGACAGGGCAGGTATGGCTACACCTTC.

This chain uses TRBV27 with TRBJ2-7; 9 nucleotides line up with TRBD2. Germline V gene data show CDR1 as MNHEY and CDR2 as SMNVEV (reference sequence). The junction had 4 bases not matched to a gene; V was cut back by 4 bases and J by 3 bases. The CDR3 length is 14 residues. In DNA form, the CDR3 reads TGTGCCAGCAGTTGGAATAGCGGGAGCTACGAGCAGTACTTC. Protein sequence: CASSWNSGSYEQYF.

This chain links TRBV7-9 with TRBJ2-7, with no clear D. CDR3 length equals 14 residues. V lost 3 bases, J lost 0 bases, and 9 bases lay in between. Germline V CDR1 and CDR2: SEHNR, FQNEAQ (reference sequence). CDR3 amino acids: CASSLGSRSYEQYF. CDR3 bases: TGTGCCAGCAGCTTGGGCAGCCGCTCCTACGAGCAGTACTTC.

The chain employs TRBV4-1 and TRBJ2-5, with TRBD2 identical over 12 bases. CDR1 MGHRA and CDR2 YSYEKL come from the germline V gene. V shed 6 bases and J 5 bases; nucleotides not matched to a gene: 4. The CDR3 is made up of 14 amino acids. CDR3 protein: CASSRLAGVETQYF. The CDR3 DNA follows: TGCGCCAGCAGTAGACTAGCGGGGGTTGAGACCCAGTACTTC.

The count of this clone is one. The CDR3: CASRVLAGENTGELFF. CDR3 in DNA: TGTGCCAGTAGAGTTCTAGCGGGGGAAAACACCGGGGAGCTGTTTTTT. The chain links TRBV19 to TRBJ2-2; 10 bases are a match to TRBD2. Germline CDR1 LNHDA, CDR2 SQIVND (reference sequence). V lost 6 bases to trimming and J lost 2 bases; unmatched junction nucleotides: 6. The CDR3 is 16 amino acids.

This clone was seen a single time. The chain couples TRBV25-1 to TRBJ2-5, with TRBD2 matching over 9 bases. CDR1 and CDR2 (germline): MGHDK, SYGVNS. The CDR3 consists of 15 residues. Trimming removed 3 bases from V and 4 bases from J; junction bases left unmatched: 6. Here the CDR3 DNA reads TGTGCCAGCAGTGATCCTCGACTAGCGGTAGAGACCCAGTACTTC. This translates into CASSDPRLAVETQYF.

V is TRBV13 and J is TRBJ1-2; tentative D call: TRBD1 (6 bases). The V end was cut by 5 bases, the J end by 6 bases, with 19 bases between. This CDR3 is 15 amino acids long. Germline V gives CDR1 PRHDT, CDR2 FYEKMQ (reference sequence). CDR3 region: CASSRPLGGGHGYTF. CDR3 DNA: TGTGCCAGCAGCCGGCCCCTTGGGGGGGGCCATGGCTACACCTTC.

The V and J genes are TRBV11-3 and TRBJ2-7; TRBD2 aligns across 15 bases. J gave up 3 bases and V 5 bases, and 11 bases lay outside the gene matches. The CDR3 length is 18 residues. Per the germline V gene, CDR1 is SGHNT and CDR2 is YENEEA. The CDR3 spells CASSTGLAGGGFYYEQYF. The CDR3 nucleotides read TGTGCCAGCAGCACAGGACTAGCGGGAGGGGGATTCTACTACGAGCAGTACTTC.

J is TRBJ2-3 and V is TRBV5-1; 10 nucleotides align to TRBD2. With 0 bases clipped from V and 3 bases from J, the junction kept 10 bases outside the gene matches. The CDR3 spans 18 residues. Germline V gene sequence: CDR1 SGHRS, CDR2 YFSETQ. The CDR3 bases are TGCGCCAGCAGCTTGGGTCTAGCGGGAGAGTATGGGACAGATACGCAGTATTTT. Protein product: CASSLGLAGEYGTDTQYF.

The rearrangement uses TRBV6-5 and TRBJ2-5; 11 nucleotides agree with TRBD2. Trimming removed 6 bases from V and 2 bases from J; junction bases left unmatched: 5. This CDR3 is built from 15 residues. CDR1 MNHEY and CDR2 SVGAGI come from the germline V gene. CDR3 amino acids: CASSLRLAGQETQYF. The CDR3, as DNA: TGTGCCAGCAGCCTACGACTAGCGGGGCAAGAGACCCAGTACTTC.

The rearrangement uses TRBV6-6 and TRBJ1-2; D gene uncertain. The length of the CDR3 is 13 residues. V gave up 1 base and J gave up 4 bases, with 7 bases separating them. Germline V gene sequence: CDR1 MNHNY, CDR2 SVGAGI (reference sequence). The CDR3 nucleotides are TGTGCCAGCAGTTACTTGGCAGGCTATGGCTACACCTTC. This codes for CASSYLAGYGYTF.

The chain links TRBV6-4 to TRBJ1-6; 7 bases agree with TRBD1. CDR3 length: 13 amino acids. V was pared by 6 bases and J by 10 bases, with 6 bases of the junction left unmatched. Germline lookup yields CDR1 MRHNA and CDR2 SNTAGT. CDR3 region: CASSFDRVSPLHF. CDR3 DNA sequence: TGTGCCAGCAGCTTCGACAGGGTATCACCCCTCCACTTT.

CDR3 sequence reads: CASSTGQEVYGYTF. CDR3 nucleotides: TGTGCCAGCAGTACGGGACAGGAGGTCTATGGCTACACCTTC. The chain carries TRBV27 and TRBJ1-2, with TRBD1 identical over 8 bases. Germline-derived CDR1 and CDR2 are MNHEY and SMNVEV (reference sequence). J lost 4 bases, V lost 5 bases, and 6 bases had no gene match. The CDR3 runs to 14 residues.

The V and J genes are TRBV18 and TRBJ1-2, with D perhaps matching TRBD1 (6 bases). This CDR3 spans 13 amino acids. V was clipped by 3 bases and J by 7 bases, with 12 bases between them. The germline gives CDR1 KGHSH, CDR2 LQKENI. The CDR3 reads CASSPTGLSGYTF. DNA for the CDR3: TGTGCCAGCTCACCCACAGGGCTCTCTGGCTACACCTTC.

This clone was detected a few times. V usage is TRBV28 and J usage is TRBJ2-7; 7 positions agree with TRBD1. Germline V gene lookup returns CDR1 MDHEN and CDR2 SYDVKM. V was pared by 6 bases and J by 6 bases, with 17 bases of the junction left unmatched. The CDR3 has 16 amino acids. The CDR3, as DNA: TGTGCCAGCAGATCATCGGATGCACACAGGGGTGTCGAGCAGTACTTC. Amino acids: CASRSSDAHRGVEQYF.

The CDR3 reads CASSFAGRRSGVYNEQFF. CDR3 DNA sequence: TGCGCCAGCAGCTTTGCAGGGCGTCGCAGCGGGGTATACAATGAGCAGTTCTTC. The gene calls are TRBV5-1 and TRBJ2-1; 7 bases map to TRBD2. This CDR3 is built from 18 residues. The ends lost 2 bases at V and 4 bases at J; junction bases unmatched: 15. Germline V CDR1 and CDR2: SGHRS, YFSETQ.

This chain links TRBV7-3 with TRBJ2-7; the match to TRBD2 covers 12 bases. Germline loops: CDR1 SGHTA, CDR2 FQGTGA. Trimming cost V 4 bases and J 5 bases; bases outside gene matches: 9. The length of the CDR3 is 16 residues. The CDR3 here is CASSSVSLAGGNEQYF. Written as DNA, the CDR3 is TGTGCCAGCAGCTCCGTTAGCCTAGCGGGAGGGAACGAGCAGTACTTC.

The J gene is TRBJ1-1, the V gene TRBV20-1; 7 positions match TRBD1. V gave up 0 bases and J gave up 11 bases; unmatched junction bases: 3. Germline CDR1 DFQATT, CDR2 SNEGSKA (reference sequence). CDR3 length equals 11 residues. CDR3 amino acids: CSARDQGGAFF. Here the CDR3 DNA reads TGCAGTGCTAGAGATCAGGGGGGCGCTTTCTTT.

This clone was detected only once. The V call is TRBV5-1, the J call TRBJ2-2; 11 bases match TRBD1. CDR1 is SGHRS and CDR2 is YFSETQ in the germline V gene. The CDR3 is 17 residues long. The V and J ends lost 4 bases and 7 bases, in that order; junction bases with no gene match: 12. The CDR3 DNA sequence: TGCGCCAGCAGCGCGGTCCGGACAGGGGGCGAGGGCGGGGAGCTGTTTTTT. Translated, it gives CASSAVRTGGEGGELFF.

In its sample, this clone was seen once. The chain has TRBV5-1 and TRBJ1-1; 8 positions agree with TRBD1. The CDR3 spans 15 residues. V shed 3 bases and J 4 bases; nucleotides not matched to a gene: 8. Per the germline V gene, CDR1 is SGHRS and CDR2 is YFSETQ. The CDR3 sequence: CASSSYLTGGTEAFF. CDR3 nucleotides: TGCGCCAGCAGCTCCTACCTAACAGGGGGCACTGAAGCTTTCTTT.